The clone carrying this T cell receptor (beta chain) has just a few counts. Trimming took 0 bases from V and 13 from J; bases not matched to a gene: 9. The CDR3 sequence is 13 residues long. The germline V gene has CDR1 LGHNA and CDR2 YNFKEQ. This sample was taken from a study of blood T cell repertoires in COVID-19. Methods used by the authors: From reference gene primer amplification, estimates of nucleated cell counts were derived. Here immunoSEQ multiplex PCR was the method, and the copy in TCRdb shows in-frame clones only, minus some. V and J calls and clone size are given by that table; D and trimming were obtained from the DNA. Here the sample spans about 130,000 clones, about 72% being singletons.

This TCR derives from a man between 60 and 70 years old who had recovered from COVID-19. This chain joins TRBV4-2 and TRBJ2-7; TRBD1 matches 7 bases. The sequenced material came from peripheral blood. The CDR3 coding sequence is TGTGCCAGCAGCCAAGACTTCAGTAGGGACAGATACTTC. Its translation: CASSQDFSRDRYF.